These T cell receptor beta chains were read from a single sample in a study of blood T cell repertoires in COVID-19. This table comes from immunoSEQ multiplex PCR, and its TCRdb copy is limited to in-frame clones, with some not included. This sample has around 300,000 clones, with less than 90% found just once. The sample was peripheral blood. Every receptor here comes from a human donor in a cohort sampled during active COVID-19. Both conserved end residues are part of each CDR3. Each record gives: D gene, clone size, CDR3 length, V gene, J gene, CDR3 DNA, CDR3 protein. The D gene is left open where the match is weak. Size is omitted from some rows. Given values are once, few, many or a class for expanded clones.

D gene: .; clone size: .; CDR3 length: 13; V gene: TRBV6-5; J gene: TRBJ1-3; CDR3 DNA: TGTGCCAGCAGGGGGGGGGCTAGGAACACCATATATTTT; CDR3 protein: CASRGGARNTIYF
D gene: TRBD1; clone size: few; CDR3 length: 14; V gene: TRBV7-9; J gene: TRBJ1-3; CDR3 DNA: TGTGCCAGCAGCTTGGGGACAGGGGGAAACACCATATATTTT; CDR3 protein: CASSLGTGGNTIYF
D gene: .; clone size: .; CDR3 length: 13; V gene: TRBV2; J gene: TRBJ2-7; CDR3 DNA: TGTGCCAGCAGTGAAGGGGCAGGGCCAGAGCAGTACTTC; CDR3 protein: CASSEGAGPEQYF
D gene: TRBD2; clone size: .; CDR3 length: 14; V gene: TRBV2; J gene: TRBJ2-1; CDR3 DNA: TGTGCCAGCAGTCAGGGACTAGGGGACAATGAGCAGTTCTTC; CDR3 protein: CASSQGLGDNEQFF
D gene: .; clone size: .; CDR3 length: 15; V gene: TRBV9; J gene: TRBJ2-2; CDR3 DNA: TGTGCCAGCAGCGTAGAAGGGGCTCCGGGCAGGGAGCTGTTTTTT; CDR3 protein: CASSVEGAPGRELFF
D gene: TRBD1; clone size: .; CDR3 length: 16; V gene: TRBV24-1; J gene: TRBJ2-7; CDR3 DNA: TGTGCCACCAGTGACTCCCGACAGGGGGACCCCTACGAGCAGTACTTC; CDR3 protein: CATSDSRQGDPYEQYF
D gene: .; clone size: few; CDR3 length: 18; V gene: TRBV7-2; J gene: TRBJ2-1; CDR3 DNA: TGTGCCAGCAGCTTAGTCCTGCGTACGCAAAACTCCTACAATGAGCAGTTCTTC; CDR3 protein: CASSLVLRTQNSYNEQFF
D gene: .; clone size: once; CDR3 length: 14; V gene: TRBV18; J gene: TRBJ1-6; CDR3 DNA: TGTGCCAGCTCACCGAAGAGGAATAATTCACCCCTCCACTTT; CDR3 protein: CASSPKRNNSPLHF
D gene: .; clone size: .; CDR3 length: 12; V gene: TRBV3-1/TRBV3-2; J gene: TRBJ1-2; CDR3 DNA: TGTGCCAGTAATACAGGGAACTATGGCTACACCTTC; CDR3 protein: CASNTGNYGYTF
D gene: .; clone size: .; CDR3 length: 15; V gene: TRBV25-1; J gene: TRBJ2-7; CDR3 DNA: TGTGCCAGCAGTGAGAAGCGGGCGAGCTCCTACGAGCAGTACTTC; CDR3 protein: CASSEKRASSYEQYF
D gene: .; clone size: .; CDR3 length: 12; V gene: TRBV19; J gene: TRBJ2-2; CDR3 DNA: TGTGCCAGTAGTCGTCTTACCGGGGAGCTGTTTTTT; CDR3 protein: CASSRLTGELFF
D gene: .; clone size: .; CDR3 length: 12; V gene: TRBV25-1; J gene: TRBJ2-3; CDR3 DNA: TGTGCCAGCAGCCTCCTAAGGGGTACGCAGTATTTT; CDR3 protein: CASSLLRGTQYF
D gene: TRBD2; clone size: .; CDR3 length: 16; V gene: TRBV9; J gene: TRBJ2-1; CDR3 DNA: TGTGCCAGCAGCGTGTATGACGGGAGGGCCCCCAATGAGCAGTTCTTC; CDR3 protein: CASSVYDGRAPNEQFF
D gene: .; clone size: .; CDR3 length: 13; V gene: TRBV12-3/TRBV12-4; J gene: TRBJ2-7; CDR3 DNA: TGTGCCAGCAGTTTAGGGGCGTCCTACGAGCAGTACTTC; CDR3 protein: CASSLGASYEQYF
D gene: .; clone size: .; CDR3 length: 13; V gene: TRBV4-1; J gene: TRBJ1-4; CDR3 DNA: TGCGCCAGCAGCCGGGCGGGGGGGGAAAAACTGTTTTTT; CDR3 protein: CASSRAGGEKLFF
D gene: TRBD2; clone size: .; CDR3 length: 15; V gene: TRBV27; J gene: TRBJ2-5; CDR3 DNA: TGTGCCAGCAGTACGCTAGCGGGAGACGAGAGAGTCCAGTACTTC; CDR3 protein: CASSTLAGDERVQYF
D gene: .; clone size: .; CDR3 length: 14; V gene: TRBV28; J gene: TRBJ1-4; CDR3 DNA: TGTGCCAGCAGTTTACAGGGGCGAAGTGAAAAACTGTTTTTT; CDR3 protein: CASSLQGRSEKLFF
D gene: .; clone size: .; CDR3 length: 12; V gene: TRBV15; J gene: TRBJ2-7; CDR3 DNA: TGTGCCACCAGCAGAGACCGTTACGAGCAGTACTTC; CDR3 protein: CATSRDRYEQYF
D gene: .; clone size: .; CDR3 length: 11; V gene: TRBV29-1; J gene: TRBJ2-1; CDR3 DNA: TGCAGCGTCCCCCGGACTGACCTCCAGTTCTTC; CDR3 protein: CSVPRTDLQFF
D gene: .; clone size: .; CDR3 length: 15; V gene: TRBV3-1/TRBV3-2; J gene: TRBJ1-1; CDR3 DNA: TGTGCCAGCAGCCAAGTTCTTACTGGGAACACTGAAGCTTTCTTT; CDR3 protein: CASSQVLTGNTEAFF
D gene: TRBD2; clone size: .; CDR3 length: 19; V gene: TRBV13; J gene: TRBJ2-5; CDR3 DNA: TGTGCCAGCAGCTTAGGCCTTAGGCGGCCTAGCGGGGACGGGGAGACCCAGTACTTC; CDR3 protein: CASSLGLRRPSGDGETQYF
D gene: .; clone size: few; CDR3 length: 13; V gene: TRBV15; J gene: TRBJ2-2; CDR3 DNA: TGTGCCACCAGCAGAGAAACTTCCGGGGAGCTGTTTTTT; CDR3 protein: CATSRETSGELFF
D gene: .; clone size: .; CDR3 length: 11; V gene: TRBV20-1; J gene: TRBJ1-1; CDR3 DNA: TGCAGTGCTAGAGGCAGGGGTGAAGCTTTCTTT; CDR3 protein: CSARGRGEAFF
D gene: TRBD2; clone size: .; CDR3 length: 16; V gene: TRBV5-1; J gene: TRBJ2-2; CDR3 DNA: TGCGCCAGCAGAGCTCCGGGACTAGCAGACACCGGGGAGCTGTTTTTT; CDR3 protein: CASRAPGLADTGELFF
D gene: TRBD1; clone size: .; CDR3 length: 12; V gene: TRBV6-2/TRBV6-3; J gene: TRBJ2-1; CDR3 DNA: TGTGCCAGCAGTAGACAGGGGTGGGAGCAGTTCTTC; CDR3 protein: CASSRQGWEQFF
D gene: .; clone size: .; CDR3 length: 12; V gene: TRBV10-3; J gene: TRBJ2-7; CDR3 DNA: TGTGCCATCAGTGAGTCCGGTTACGAGCAGTACTTC; CDR3 protein: CAISESGYEQYF
D gene: .; clone size: .; CDR3 length: 11; V gene: TRBV9; J gene: TRBJ2-1; CDR3 DNA: TGTGCCAGCAGCGTTAACAATGAGCAGTTCTTC; CDR3 protein: CASSVNNEQFF
D gene: .; clone size: .; CDR3 length: 13; V gene: TRBV9; J gene: TRBJ1-1; CDR3 DNA: TGTGCCAGCAGCCCCCGCGAGTACACTGAAGCTTTCTTT; CDR3 protein: CASSPREYTEAFF
D gene: .; clone size: .; CDR3 length: 15; V gene: TRBV4-1; J gene: TRBJ2-5; CDR3 DNA: TGCGCCAGCAGCCAAGAGCACACACCTGGAGAGACCCAGTACTTC; CDR3 protein: CASSQEHTPGETQYF
D gene: TRBD2; clone size: .; CDR3 length: 16; V gene: TRBV14; J gene: TRBJ2-1; CDR3 DNA: TGTGCCAGCAGCCAGCCGGGACTAGCGGGAGAGGGTGAGCAGTTCTTC; CDR3 protein: CASSQPGLAGEGEQFF
D gene: .; clone size: .; CDR3 length: 13; V gene: TRBV9; J gene: TRBJ2-1; CDR3 DNA: TGTGCCAGCAGCGTAGGGAGCTACAATGAGCAGTTCTTC; CDR3 protein: CASSVGSYNEQFF
D gene: TRBD1; clone size: .; CDR3 length: 17; V gene: TRBV6-2/TRBV6-3; J gene: TRBJ2-1; CDR3 DNA: TGTGCCAGCAGTCGTCCGACCCGACAGGGGGCAGGGAATGAGCAGTTCTTC; CDR3 protein: CASSRPTRQGAGNEQFF
D gene: .; clone size: .; CDR3 length: 12; V gene: TRBV28; J gene: TRBJ1-1; CDR3 DNA: TGTGCCAGCAGCCTTGGTCGGGGTGGAGCTTTCTTT; CDR3 protein: CASSLGRGGAFF
D gene: TRBD1; clone size: once; CDR3 length: 13; V gene: TRBV29-1; J gene: TRBJ1-2; CDR3 DNA: TGCAGCGTTGGAAGGGGGCTGACAAATGGCTACACCTTC; CDR3 protein: CSVGRGLTNGYTF
D gene: TRBD1; clone size: .; CDR3 length: 13; V gene: TRBV28; J gene: TRBJ1-3; CDR3 DNA: TGTGCCAGCAGCTCCGGGACAGGGGTCACCATATATTTT; CDR3 protein: CASSSGTGVTIYF
D gene: .; clone size: .; CDR3 length: 13; V gene: TRBV19; J gene: TRBJ1-4; CDR3 DNA: TGTGCCAGTACGACAGGAGGTAATGAGAAACTGTTTTTT; CDR3 protein: CASTTGGNEKLFF
D gene: TRBD2; clone size: .; CDR3 length: 13; V gene: TRBV4-1; J gene: TRBJ2-7; CDR3 DNA: TGCGCCACCCGGGAGGCAGGGAGGAACGAGCAGTACTTC; CDR3 protein: CATREAGRNEQYF
D gene: .; clone size: .; CDR3 length: 14; V gene: TRBV6-5; J gene: TRBJ1-5; CDR3 DNA: TGTGCCAGCAGTCCTCGACACTCAAGTCAGCCCCAGCATTTT; CDR3 protein: CASSPRHSSQPQHF
D gene: .; clone size: .; CDR3 length: 15; V gene: TRBV18; J gene: TRBJ2-2; CDR3 DNA: TGTGCCAGCTCGCCGGGACTTGGAGGAACCGGGGAGCTGTTTTTT; CDR3 protein: CASSPGLGGTGELFF
D gene: .; clone size: .; CDR3 length: 15; V gene: TRBV19; J gene: TRBJ2-6; CDR3 DNA: TGTGCCAGTACCCTAAGCCTCTCTGGGGCCAACGTCCTGACTTTC; CDR3 protein: CASTLSLSGANVLTF
D gene: .; clone size: .; CDR3 length: 14; V gene: TRBV10-3; J gene: TRBJ1-1; CDR3 DNA: TGTGCCATCAGTTCCGGGGTCCAGGGGACTGAAGCTTTCTTT; CDR3 protein: CAISSGVQGTEAFF
D gene: .; clone size: once; CDR3 length: 14; V gene: TRBV6-4; J gene: TRBJ2-1; CDR3 DNA: TGTGCCAGCAGTGTTTCTGAACAGGACAATGAGCAGTTCTTC; CDR3 protein: CASSVSEQDNEQFF
D gene: .; clone size: .; CDR3 length: 15; V gene: TRBV6-1; J gene: TRBJ1-2; CDR3 DNA: TGTGCCAGCAGTGAAGCCACTGAGGTATACTATGGCTACACCTTC; CDR3 protein: CASSEATEVYYGYTF
D gene: TRBD2; clone size: .; CDR3 length: 18; V gene: TRBV5-1; J gene: TRBJ2-5; CDR3 DNA: TGCGCCAGCAGCCTCGGGACTAGCGGGAGGGTCACTGAGGAGACCCAGTACTTC; CDR3 protein: CASSLGTSGRVTEETQYF
D gene: .; clone size: .; CDR3 length: 13; V gene: TRBV9; J gene: TRBJ2-3; CDR3 DNA: TGTGCCAGCAGCGTACTAGACCCTGGTACGCAGTATTTT; CDR3 protein: CASSVLDPGTQYF
D gene: .; clone size: .; CDR3 length: 13; V gene: TRBV28; J gene: TRBJ1-2; CDR3 DNA: TGTGCCAGCAGTTTATCCATCCTATATGGCTACACCTTC; CDR3 protein: CASSLSILYGYTF
D gene: .; clone size: .; CDR3 length: 13; V gene: TRBV19; J gene: TRBJ1-1; CDR3 DNA: TGTGCCAGTAGACCCCAGTTAAACACTGAAGCTTTCTTT; CDR3 protein: CASRPQLNTEAFF
D gene: TRBD1; clone size: .; CDR3 length: 16; V gene: TRBV5-1; J gene: TRBJ1-3; CDR3 DNA: TGCGCCAGCAGCTACACAGGGGGAGATGCTGGAAACACCATATATTTT; CDR3 protein: CASSYTGGDAGNTIYF
D gene: .; clone size: .; CDR3 length: 12; V gene: TRBV4-3; J gene: TRBJ1-1; CDR3 DNA: TGCGCCAGCAGCCAAGGTTCAGCTGAAGCTTTCTTT; CDR3 protein: CASSQGSAEAFF
D gene: .; clone size: few; CDR3 length: 12; V gene: TRBV19; J gene: TRBJ1-1; CDR3 DNA: TGTGCCAGTAGTATTAGTGCAGGCGAAGCTTTCTTT; CDR3 protein: CASSISAGEAFF